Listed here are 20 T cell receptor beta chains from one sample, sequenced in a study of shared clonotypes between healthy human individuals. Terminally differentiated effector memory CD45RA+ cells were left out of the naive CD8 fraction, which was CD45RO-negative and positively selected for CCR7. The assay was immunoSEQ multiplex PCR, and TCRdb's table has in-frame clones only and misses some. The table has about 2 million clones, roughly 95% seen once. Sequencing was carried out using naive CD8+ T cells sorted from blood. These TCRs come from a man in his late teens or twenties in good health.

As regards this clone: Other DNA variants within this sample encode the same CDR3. The CDR3 is CASSVERDRVNYGYTF. The DNA of the CDR3 is TGTGCCAGCAGCGTAGAAAGGGACAGGGTTAACTATGGCTACACCTTC. The V call is TRBV9, the J call TRBJ1-2; 9 positions agree with TRBD1. V lost 0 bases, J lost 1 base, and 4 bases stayed unmatched. CDR1 and CDR2 from the germline V gene are SGDLS and YYNGEE. CDR3 size: 16 residues.

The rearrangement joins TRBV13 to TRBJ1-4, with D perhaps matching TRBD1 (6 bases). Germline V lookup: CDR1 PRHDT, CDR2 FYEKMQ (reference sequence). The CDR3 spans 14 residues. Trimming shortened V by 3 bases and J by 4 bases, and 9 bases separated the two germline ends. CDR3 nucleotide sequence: TGTGCCAGCAGCTTGAGGGGGAGTAATGAAAAACTGTTTTTT. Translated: CASSLRGSNEKLFF. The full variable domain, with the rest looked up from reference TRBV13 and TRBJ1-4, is AAGVIQSPRHLIKEKRETATLKCYPIPRHDTVYWYQQGPGQDPQFLISFYEKMQSDKGSIPDRFSAQQFSDYHSELNMSSLELGDSALYFCASSLRGSNEKLFFGSGTQLSVL.

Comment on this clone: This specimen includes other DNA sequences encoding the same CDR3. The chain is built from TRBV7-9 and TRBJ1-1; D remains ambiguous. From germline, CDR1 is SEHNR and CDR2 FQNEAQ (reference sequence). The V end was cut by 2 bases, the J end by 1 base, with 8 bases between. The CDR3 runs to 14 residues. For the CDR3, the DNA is TGTGCCAGCAGCTTAAATCGTGGGAACACTGAAGCTTTCTTT. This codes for CASSLNRGNTEAFF.

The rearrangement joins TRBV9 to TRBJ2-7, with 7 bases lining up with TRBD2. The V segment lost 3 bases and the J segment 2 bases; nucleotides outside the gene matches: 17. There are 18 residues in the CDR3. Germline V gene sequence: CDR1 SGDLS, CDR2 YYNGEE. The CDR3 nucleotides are TGTGCCAGCAGCGGTAGGTTGGCGGGAGATGGTGGGACCTACGAGCAGTACTTC. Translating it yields CASSGRLAGDGGTYEQYF.

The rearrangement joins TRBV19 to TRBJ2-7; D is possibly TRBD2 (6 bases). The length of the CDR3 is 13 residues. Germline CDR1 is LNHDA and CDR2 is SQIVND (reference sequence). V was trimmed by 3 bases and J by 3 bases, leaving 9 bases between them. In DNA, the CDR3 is TGTGCCAGTAGTATTGCGGGGATCTACGAGCAGTACTTC. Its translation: CASSIAGIYEQYF.

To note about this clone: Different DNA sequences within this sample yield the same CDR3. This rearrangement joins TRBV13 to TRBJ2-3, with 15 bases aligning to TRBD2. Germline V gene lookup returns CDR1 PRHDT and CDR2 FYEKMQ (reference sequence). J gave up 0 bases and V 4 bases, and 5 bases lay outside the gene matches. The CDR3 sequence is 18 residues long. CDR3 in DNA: TGTGCCAGCAGCTCGGGACTAGCGGGGGGCCCCAGCACAGATACGCAGTATTTT. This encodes CASSSGLAGGPSTDTQYF.

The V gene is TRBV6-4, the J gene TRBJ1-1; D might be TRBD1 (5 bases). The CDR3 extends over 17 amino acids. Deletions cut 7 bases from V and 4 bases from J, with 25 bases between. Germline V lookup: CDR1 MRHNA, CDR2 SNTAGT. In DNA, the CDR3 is TGTGCCAGCAACTTTTCCCTGCCGGGGCCTAGGGCCACTGAAGCTTTCTTT. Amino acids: CASNFSLPGPRATEAFF.

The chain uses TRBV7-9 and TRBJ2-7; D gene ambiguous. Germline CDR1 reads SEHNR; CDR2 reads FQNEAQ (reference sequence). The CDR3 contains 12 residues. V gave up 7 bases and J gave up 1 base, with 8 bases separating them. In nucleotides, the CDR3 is TGTGCCAGCAATACCGAATCCTACGAGCAGTACTTC. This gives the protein CASNTESYEQYF.

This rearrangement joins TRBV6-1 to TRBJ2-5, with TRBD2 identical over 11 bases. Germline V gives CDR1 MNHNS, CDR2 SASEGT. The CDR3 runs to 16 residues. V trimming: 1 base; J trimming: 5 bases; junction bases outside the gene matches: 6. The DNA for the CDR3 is TGTGCCAGCAGTGAAGGACTAGCGGGGAGTGGTGAGACCCAGTACTTC. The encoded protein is CASSEGLAGSGETQYF.

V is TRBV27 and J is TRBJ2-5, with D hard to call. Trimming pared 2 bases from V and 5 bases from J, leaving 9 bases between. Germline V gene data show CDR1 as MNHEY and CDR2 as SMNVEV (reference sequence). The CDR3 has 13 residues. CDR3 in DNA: TGTGCCAGCAGTTTAGCCCCCGACGAGACCCAGTACTTC. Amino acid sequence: CASSLAPDETQYF.

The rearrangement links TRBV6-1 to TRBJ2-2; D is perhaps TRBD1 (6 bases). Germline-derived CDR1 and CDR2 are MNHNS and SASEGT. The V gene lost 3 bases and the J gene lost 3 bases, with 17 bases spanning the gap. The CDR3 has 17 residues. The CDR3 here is CASSDARVGADTGELFF. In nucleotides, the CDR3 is TGTGCCAGCAGTGACGCGCGGGTGGGGGCGGACACCGGGGAGCTGTTTTTT.

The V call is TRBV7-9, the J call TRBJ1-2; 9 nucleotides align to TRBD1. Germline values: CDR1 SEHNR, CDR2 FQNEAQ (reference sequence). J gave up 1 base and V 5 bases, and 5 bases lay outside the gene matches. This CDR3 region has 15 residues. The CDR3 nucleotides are TGTGCCAGCAGCCATACGACAGGGGGTAACTATGGCTACACCTTC. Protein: CASSHTTGGNYGYTF.

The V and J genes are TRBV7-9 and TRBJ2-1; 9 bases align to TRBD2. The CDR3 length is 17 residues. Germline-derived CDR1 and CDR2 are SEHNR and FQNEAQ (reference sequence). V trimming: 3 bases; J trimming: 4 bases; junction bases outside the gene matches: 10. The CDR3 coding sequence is TGTGCCAGCAGCTTCGGTCCAGCGGGGGGACAATACAATGAGCAGTTCTTC. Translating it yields CASSFGPAGGQYNEQFF.

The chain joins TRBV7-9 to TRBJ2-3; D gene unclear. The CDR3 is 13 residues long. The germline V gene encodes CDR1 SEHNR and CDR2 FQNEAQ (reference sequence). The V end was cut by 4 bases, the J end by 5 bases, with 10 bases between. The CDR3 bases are TGTGCCAGCAGCTCCCCCGTCGTAGATACGCAGTATTTT. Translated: CASSSPVVDTQYF.

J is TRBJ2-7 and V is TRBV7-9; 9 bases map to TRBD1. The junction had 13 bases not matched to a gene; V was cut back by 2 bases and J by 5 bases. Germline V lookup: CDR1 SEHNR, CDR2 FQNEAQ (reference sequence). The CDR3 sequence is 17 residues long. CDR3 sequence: CASSLPFMTGGSHEQYF. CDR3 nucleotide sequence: TGTGCCAGCAGCTTACCGTTTATGACAGGGGGTAGCCACGAGCAGTACTTC.

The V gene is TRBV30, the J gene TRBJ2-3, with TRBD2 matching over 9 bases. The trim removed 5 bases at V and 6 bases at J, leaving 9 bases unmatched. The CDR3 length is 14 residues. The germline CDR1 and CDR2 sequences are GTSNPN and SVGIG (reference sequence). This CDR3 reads CAWGLAGYGDTQYF. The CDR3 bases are TGTGCCTGGGGCCTAGCGGGATATGGGGATACGCAGTATTTT.

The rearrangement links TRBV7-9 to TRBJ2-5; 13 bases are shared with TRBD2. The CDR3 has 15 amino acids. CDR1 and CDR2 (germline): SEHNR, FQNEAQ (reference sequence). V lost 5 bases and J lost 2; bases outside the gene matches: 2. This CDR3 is CASSKTSGRQETQYF. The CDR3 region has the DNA TGTGCCAGCAGCAAGACTAGCGGGAGGCAAGAGACCCAGTACTTC.

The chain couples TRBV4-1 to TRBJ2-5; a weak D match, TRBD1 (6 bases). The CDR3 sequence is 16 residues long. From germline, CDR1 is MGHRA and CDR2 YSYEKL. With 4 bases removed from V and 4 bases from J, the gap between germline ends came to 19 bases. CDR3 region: CASSPQLGGRGETQYF. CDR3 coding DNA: TGCGCCAGCAGCCCCCAACTAGGGGGACGTGGAGAGACCCAGTACTTC.

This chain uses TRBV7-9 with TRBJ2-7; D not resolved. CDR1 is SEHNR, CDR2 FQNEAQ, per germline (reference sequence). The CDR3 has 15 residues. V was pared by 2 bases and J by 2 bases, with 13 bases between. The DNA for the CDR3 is TGTGCCAGCAGCTTAAGTATCGGCGGACCCTACGAGCAGTACTTC. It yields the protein CASSLSIGGPYEQYF.

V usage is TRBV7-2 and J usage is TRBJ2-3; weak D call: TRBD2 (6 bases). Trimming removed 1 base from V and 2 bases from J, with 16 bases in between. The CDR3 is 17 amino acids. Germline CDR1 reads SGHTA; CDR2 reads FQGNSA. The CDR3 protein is CASSLEPGTGITDTQYF. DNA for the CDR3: TGTGCCAGCAGCTTAGAACCCGGGACTGGGATCACAGATACGCAGTATTTT.